The clone carrying this T cell receptor beta chain came up once. This sample is part of a study of T cell changes during pregnancy in multiple sclerosis. This table comes from immunoSEQ multiplex PCR, and its TCRdb copy is limited to in-frame clones, with some not included. Of about 13,000 clones listed, more than 70% are singletons. CDR3 length: 14 residues. Germline V gives CDR1 SGHDT, CDR2 YYEEEE. V was pared by 6 bases and J by 5 bases, with 10 bases of the junction left unmatched. The sample in question was CD8+ T cells from peripheral blood mononuclear cells, obtained in the first trimester of pregnancy. This TCR was recovered from a female donor with multiple sclerosis, enrolled in a pregnancy study. The gene calls are TRBV5-6 and TRBJ2-7, with TRBD1 matching over 8 bases. CDR3: CASKTWSGGDEQYF. CDR3 coding DNA: TGTGCCAGCAAAACGTGGTCAGGGGGCGACGAGCAGTACTTC. Looking up the rest from reference TRBV5-6 and TRBJ2-7 gives the full variable domain: DAGVTQSPTHLIKTRGQQVTLRCSPKSGHDTVSWYQQALGQGPQFIFQYYEEEERQRGNFPDRFSGHQFPNYSSELNVNALLLGDSALYLCASKTWSGGDEQYFGPGTRLTVT.